Detailed here is one T cell receptor (beta chain). Its target is not known. The data belong to a study of T cell responses to AZD1222 COVID-19 vaccine. Clones were sequenced by immunoSEQ multiplex PCR, and TCRdb holds only the in-frame ones, with some missing. The sample lists over 100,000 clones, approximately 90% occurring once. The study, taken as a whole, reports: At baseline, seropositivity was found in only 5 to 7 AZD1222 recipients. Mapped onto spike, vaccine-associated CD4 TCRs spanned it and were dominant at 160-218 and 743-854. Mostly white British, mostly female donors; authors suggested clonal diversity may be underestimated.

This receptor was identified in an adult in good health. Sequencing used peripheral blood, obtained on day 0 of AZD1222 vaccination.

The CDR3 reads CASSQEGGSHEQYF. CDR3 coding DNA: TGTGCCAGCAGCCAAGAGGGGGGGAGCCACGAGCAGTACTTC. The gene calls are TRBV3-1 (or the pseudogene TRBV3-2) and TRBJ2-7; 7 nucleotides align to TRBD2. This CDR3 is built from 14 residues. Germline V lookup: CDR1 LGHDT, CDR2 YNNKEL (reference sequence). With V trimmed by 0 bases and J by 5 bases, 4 bases remained unmatched.